Following are 28 T cell receptor beta chains from one sample sequenced in a study of control samples from healthy donors and cancer patients. The assay was immunoSEQ multiplex PCR, and TCRdb's table has in-frame clones only and misses some. The sample carries more than 95,000 clones, 87% recorded once. Sequenced sample: blood. These receptors were collected from a man between 60 and 75 years old in good health.

The chain combines TRBV28 with TRBJ1-3, with D possibly being TRBD1 (6 bases). V lost 6 bases and J lost 0, with 12 bases in between. Germline values: CDR1 MDHEN, CDR2 SYDVKM. The length of the CDR3 is 15 residues. The CDR3 DNA reads TGTGCCAGCAGCCAAGGGGGAACCTCTGGAAACACCATATATTTT. Its protein product is CASSQGGTSGNTIYF.

The rearrangement joins TRBV4-3 to TRBJ1-6; 8 nucleotides agree with TRBD1. CDR1 is LGHNA and CDR2 is YSLEER in the germline V gene. V lost 3 bases to trimming and J lost 8 bases; unmatched junction nucleotides: 15. The CDR3 spans 18 residues. The CDR3 protein is CASSQDVGAGGPDSPLHF. The CDR3 DNA is TGCGCCAGCAGCCAGGATGTTGGGGCAGGGGGCCCGGATTCACCCCTCCACTTT.

The CDR3 DNA is TGTGCCAGCAGCCCCCGACTAGTTGTACAAGAGACCCAGTACTTC. Its protein is CASSPRLVVQETQYF. The chain employs TRBV9 and TRBJ2-5; D perhaps matches TRBD2 (6 bases). The V end was cut by 4 bases, the J end by 2 bases, with 15 bases between. The CDR3 covers 15 residues. Germline lookup yields CDR1 SGDLS and CDR2 YYNGEE. Combining the CDR3 with reference TRBV9 and TRBJ2-5 gives the whole variable domain DSGVTQTPKHLITATGQRVTLRCSPRSGDLSVYWYQQSLDQGLQFLIQYYNGEERAKGNILERFSAQQFPDLHSELNLSSLELGDSALYFCASSPRLVVQETQYFGPGTRLLVL.

The chain joins TRBV19 to TRBJ1-2, with D possibly TRBD1 on 5 matching bases. The CDR3 sequence is 15 residues long. From germline, CDR1 is LNHDA and CDR2 SQIVND (reference sequence). V was clipped by 5 bases and J by 4 bases, with 17 bases between them. CDR3 in amino acids: CASSLPTAPSYGYTF. The CDR3 bases are TGTGCCAGTAGTCTACCGACAGCCCCGAGCTATGGCTACACCTTC.

The chain links TRBV7-2 to TRBJ2-7, with D maybe TRBD2 (6 bases). Trimming shortened V by 5 bases and J by 6 bases, and 20 bases separated the two germline ends. Germline assignment: CDR1 SGHTA and CDR2 FQGNSA. The CDR3 runs to 15 residues. The CDR3 DNA is TGTGCCAGCAGCAAACCTGGGACTCCCGCGAGCGAGCAGTACTTC. This gives the protein CASSKPGTPASEQYF.

The sample holds one count of this clone. The CDR3 is CASSHNGTRAEKLFF. In nucleotides, the CDR3 is TGTGCCAGCAGCCACAACGGGACACGGGCCGAAAAACTGTTTTTT. The chain recombines TRBV7-3 with TRBJ1-4, with D possibly TRBD1 on 6 matching bases. The V gene lost 5 bases and the J gene lost 8 bases, with 18 bases spanning the gap. The CDR3 sequence is 15 residues long. The V gene's germline CDR1 is SGHTA and CDR2 FQGTGA.

The rearrangement uses TRBV5-1 and TRBJ1-1; 9 bases line up with TRBD1. Per germline, CDR1 SGHRS and CDR2 YFSETQ. V lost 2 bases to trimming and J lost 0 bases; unmatched junction nucleotides: 2. The CDR3 loop spans 15 amino acids. CDR3: CASSFGQGMNTEAFF. The CDR3 region has the DNA TGCGCCAGCAGCTTTGGACAGGGGATGAACACTGAAGCTTTCTTT.

This chain joins TRBV30 and TRBJ1-6; D is perhaps TRBD1 (5 bases). The CDR3 covers 14 residues. V dropped 3 bases and J dropped 10 bases, with 16 bases sitting between them. Germline loops: CDR1 GTSNPN, CDR2 SVGIG (reference sequence). CDR3 protein: CAWRGPTPISPLHF. The CDR3 nucleotides read TGTGCCTGGAGGGGACCAACCCCTATATCACCCCTCCACTTT.

The gene calls are TRBV21-1 and TRBJ1-6. TRBV21-1 is assigned pseudogene status. The CDR3 covers 14 residues. The DNA of the CDR3 is TGTGCCAGCAGTCAAGGTCCTTATAATTCACCCCTCCACTTT. This sequence encodes CASSQGPYNSPLHF.

The chain couples TRBV18 to TRBJ2-2, with 7 nucleotides matching TRBD1. The CDR3 consists of 15 residues. V gave up 6 bases and J gave up 5 bases; unmatched junction bases: 9. From germline, CDR1 is KGHSH and CDR2 LQKENI. This CDR3 reads CASSAGTVITGELFF. The DNA of the CDR3 is TGTGCCAGCTCGGCAGGGACAGTTATAACCGGGGAGCTGTTTTTT.

The chain has TRBV5-1 and TRBJ2-2; D is unresolved. The CDR3 sequence is 15 residues long. Germline V CDR1 and CDR2: SGHRS, YFSETQ. Trimming stripped 0 bases from V and 4 bases from J, with 10 bases between. CDR3 DNA: TGCGCCAGCAGCTTGGGACCGATGATCACCGGGGAGCTGTTTTTT. It translates to CASSLGPMITGELFF.

The rearrangement links TRBV28 to TRBJ1-6; perhaps TRBD1 as D (6 bases). Trimming removed 6 bases at V and 6 bases at J, with 12 bases between. The CDR3 spans 14 residues. Germline V gives CDR1 MDHEN, CDR2 SYDVKM. This CDR3 reads CASRFRGGNSPLHF. As DNA, the CDR3 is TGTGCCAGCAGGTTCAGGGGAGGTAATTCACCCCTCCACTTT.

This sequence joins TRBV5-1 and TRBJ2-2; no clear D. Germline V lookup: CDR1 SGHRS, CDR2 YFSETQ. The CDR3 is 15 residues long. Trimming removed 3 bases at V and 1 base at J, with 10 bases between. The CDR3 spells CASSSSTGNTGELFF. The CDR3 DNA sequence: TGCGCCAGCAGCTCCTCGACGGGGAACACCGGGGAGCTGTTTTTT.

This rearrangement joins TRBV3-1 (or the pseudogene TRBV3-2) to TRBJ1-1, with 9 positions matching TRBD1. V gave up 3 bases and J gave up 3 bases; unmatched junction bases: 11. This CDR3 region has 17 residues. Germline values: CDR1 LGHDT, CDR2 YNNKEL (reference sequence). Here the CDR3 DNA reads TGTGCCAGCAGCCACGCCGGGACAGGGCACTCGGACACTGAAGCTTTCTTT. Translated: CASSHAGTGHSDTEAFF.

The chain combines TRBV3-1 (or the pseudogene TRBV3-2) with TRBJ1-2, with a possible D match to TRBD1 (6 bases). The CDR3 totals 15 residues. Germline CDR1 reads LGHDT; CDR2 reads YNNKEL (reference sequence). V was clipped by 5 bases and J by 3 bases, with 16 bases between them. In DNA, the CDR3 is TGTGCCAGCAGCTTACGGGGCTCAGGGGACTATGGCTACACCTTC. Translation gives CASSLRGSGDYGYTF.

The chain has TRBV30 and TRBJ1-5; maybe TRBD1 (6 bases). This CDR3 is built from 14 residues. V was trimmed by 0 bases and J by 6 bases, leaving 12 bases between them. The germline V gene encodes CDR1 GTSNPN and CDR2 SVGIG (reference sequence). The CDR3 DNA sequence: TGTGCCTGGAGTGTGGGGGGCCGGGGTCAGCCCCAGCATTTT. Amino acid sequence: CAWSVGGRGQPQHF.

This clone was found once. The V and J genes are TRBV7-2 and TRBJ1-1; D gene unclear. The CDR3 contains 15 residues. Germline-derived CDR1 and CDR2 are SGHTA and FQGNSA. The ends were cut back, 0 bases at V and 0 bases at J, with 8 bases in the middle. The CDR3 DNA reads as TGTGCCAGCAGCTTAGCGCCTGTCATGAACACTGAAGCTTTCTTT. This encodes CASSLAPVMNTEAFF.

The chain links TRBV28 to TRBJ1-3; D possibly corresponds to TRBD1 (5 bases). The germline gives CDR1 MDHEN, CDR2 SYDVKM. This CDR3 has 17 residues. Trimming stripped 2 bases from V and 0 bases from J, with 14 bases between. This CDR3 is CASSLGSRGGSGNTIYF. Written as DNA, the CDR3 is TGTGCCAGCAGTTTAGGTTCCCGGGGGGGCTCTGGAAACACCATATATTTT.

The CDR3 DNA reads TGTGCCGGGCAACAGGGAGCTTCAGAGGAGCAGTACTTC. It specifies CAGQQGASEEQYF. The chain couples TRBV30 to TRBJ2-7, with D possibly matching TRBD1 (6 bases). The ends were cut back, 8 bases at V and 7 bases at J, with 21 bases in the middle. This CDR3 is built from 13 residues. Germline CDR1 is GTSNPN and CDR2 is SVGIG (reference sequence). Filled out from reference TRBV30 and TRBJ2-7, the complete variable domain reads SQTIHQWPATLVQPVGSPLSLECTVEGTSNPNLYWYRQAAGRGLQLLFYSVGIGQISSEVPQNLSASRPQDRQFILSSKKLLLSDSGFYLCAGQQGASEEQYFGPGTRLTVT.

The CDR3 DNA follows: TGTGCCAGCAGTGAAGAAGGGACAACTAATGAAAAACTGTTTTTT. This codes for CASSEEGTTNEKLFF. The V call is TRBV2, the J call TRBJ1-4; D is unclear. V lost 1 base and J 0 bases, leaving 6 bases between the germline ends. The CDR3 contains 15 residues. Germline V gene lookup returns CDR1 SNHLY and CDR2 FYNNEI. Variable domain in full (rest from reference TRBV2 and TRBJ1-4): EPEVTQTPSHQVTQMGQEVILRCVPISNHLYFYWYRQILGQKVEFLVSFYNNEISEKSEIFDDQFSVERPDGSNFTLKIRSTKLEDSAMYFCASSEEGTTNEKLFFGSGTQLSVL.

The V and J genes are TRBV4-1 and TRBJ2-7; 10 positions match TRBD2. The CDR3 totals 17 residues. From germline, CDR1 is MGHRA and CDR2 YSYEKL. After removal of 1 base from V and 6 bases from J, the junction contained 12 bases not matched to a gene. The CDR3 DNA sequence: TGCGCCAGCAGCCAAGGGGGGACTAGCGTTATTTCGTCCGAGCAGTACTTC. Protein product: CASSQGGTSVISSEQYF.

The V and J genes are TRBV28 and TRBJ1-4, with a weak D call TRBD1 (5 bases). V was clipped by 3 bases and J by 9 bases, with 14 bases between them. CDR1 is MDHEN and CDR2 is SYDVKM in the germline V gene. This CDR3 contains 14 residues. CDR3 DNA: TGTGCCAGCAGTTTCTCCCAGGGACCTAAAAAACTGTTTTTT. This sequence encodes CASSFSQGPKKLFF.

This clone was detected a few times. The gene calls are TRBV5-4 and TRBJ2-1; 9 nucleotides match TRBD1. Per the germline V gene, CDR1 is SGHNT and CDR2 is YYREEE (reference sequence). This CDR3 spans 16 amino acids. V gave up 4 bases and J gave up 6 bases; unmatched junction bases: 11. The CDR3 spells CASSERSTGGRNEQFF. CDR3 in DNA: TGTGCCAGCAGCGAGAGGTCGACAGGGGGACGCAATGAGCAGTTCTTC.

The genes are TRBV28 and TRBJ2-7, with D unclear. V was trimmed by 8 bases and J by 2 bases, leaving 10 bases between them. This CDR3 contains 12 residues. The V gene's germline CDR1 is MDHEN and CDR2 SYDVKM. In nucleotides, the CDR3 is TGTGCCAGCCTCAGTCCCCCCTACGAGCAGTACTTC. Protein sequence: CASLSPPYEQYF.

In the case of this clone: The junction shows a germline mismatch at one end, possibly a read error. The V and J genes are TRBV6-5 and TRBJ2-5; 9 bases fit TRBD2. CDR1 MNHEY and CDR2 SVGAGI come from the germline V gene. This CDR3 region has 16 residues. This CDR3 reads CASSYSQADLRGGLNF. DNA of the CDR3: TGTGCCAGCAGTTACTCCCAGGCGGACTTGCGGGGGGGCCTCAACTTC.

The chain carries TRBV6-5 and TRBJ1-3; no clear D gene. V shed 0 bases and J shed 4 bases, with 7 bases lying between them. The CDR3 has 14 residues. Germline V gene lookup returns CDR1 MNHEY and CDR2 SVGAGI. The CDR3 bases are TGTGCCAGCAGTTACTCGACGGGGGGAAACACCATATATTTT. It specifies CASSYSTGGNTIYF.

The rearrangement links TRBV24-1 to TRBJ1-1, with no clear D. The CDR3 loop spans 13 amino acids. CDR1 and CDR2 from the germline V gene are KGHDR and SFDVKD. The V gene lost 7 bases and the J gene lost 3 bases, with 11 bases spanning the gap. This chain's CDR3 is CATSPDGHTEAFF. The DNA of the CDR3 is TGTGCCACCAGCCCGGACGGACACACTGAAGCTTTCTTT.

This clone was found once. This chain uses TRBV24-1 with TRBJ1-2, with TRBD1 matching over 7 bases. The CDR3 length is 15 residues. Trimming at V came to 4 bases and at J to 6 bases, leaving 10 bases not matched to a gene. Germline assignment: CDR1 KGHDR and CDR2 SFDVKD. Here the CDR3 DNA reads TGTGCCACCAGTGAAGGACAGGCCCCCGGCGATGGCTACACCTTC. It is translated as CATSEGQAPGDGYTF.